These 20 T cell receptor beta chains came from one sample sequenced in a study of a mutant IDH1 vaccine in newly diagnosed glioma. No antigen is known for these receptors. Here immunoSEQ multiplex PCR was the method, and the copy in TCRdb shows in-frame clones only, minus some. The table lists 30,000 to 40,000 clones, about 93% of them singletons. Stated time point: week 47, end of study. Each vaccine dose was 300 ug of mutant IDH1 20-mer peptide, with topical imiquimod. The input for sequencing was PBMCs, taken from a glioma patient whose treatment included an IDH1 peptide vaccine. Receptor source: a woman aged 40-49 years with glioma.

The chain is built from TRBV19 and TRBJ1-5; maybe TRBD1 (5 bases). This CDR3 has 19 amino acids. V gave up 5 bases and J gave up 0 bases, with 23 bases separating them. Per the germline V gene, CDR1 is LNHDA and CDR2 is SQIVND (reference sequence). The CDR3 loop is CASSPLTASPGYSNQPQHF. For the CDR3, the DNA is TGTGCCAGTAGTCCTTTGACAGCTTCCCCGGGGTATAGCAATCAGCCCCAGCATTTT.

This sequence joins TRBV6-1 and TRBJ1-1; 8 bases are a match to TRBD1. The CDR3 sequence is 14 residues long. Germline-derived CDR1 and CDR2 are MNHNS and SASEGT. J was trimmed by 11 bases and V by 7 bases; bases with no gene match: 15. DNA for the CDR3: TGTGCCAGCAATGAGGGACAGGCACTTCTGGGGGCTTTCTTT. Amino acids: CASNEGQALLGAFF.

This chain uses TRBV5-6 with TRBJ1-2; 11 bases align to TRBD1. CDR3 length: 14 residues. Germline CDR1 SGHDT, CDR2 YYEEEE. V lost 0 bases, J lost 7 bases, and 2 bases stayed unmatched. CDR3 in DNA: TGTGCCAGCAGCTTGGGGACAGGGGGCGTTGGCTACACCTTC. Protein product: CASSLGTGGVGYTF.

This chain uses TRBV6-1 with TRBJ1-5; D perhaps matches TRBD1 (5 bases). The germline CDR1 and CDR2 sequences are MNHNS and SASEGT. With 5 bases removed from V and 0 bases from J, the gap between germline ends came to 11 bases. The CDR3 runs 15 residues. The CDR3 loop is CASSLDSYSNQPQHF. In DNA form, the CDR3 reads TGTGCCAGCAGTCTCGACAGCTATAGCAATCAGCCCCAGCATTTT.

V usage is TRBV7-9 and J usage is TRBJ1-4, with 9 bases fitting TRBD1. The CDR3 has 16 residues. V was pared by 5 bases and J by 7 bases, with 11 bases of the junction left unmatched. The V gene's germline CDR1 is SEHNR and CDR2 FQNEAQ (reference sequence). CDR3 bases: TGTGCCAGCAGCCTTAACAGGGGGCGCGTCAGTGAAAAACTGTTTTTT. Translation gives CASSLNRGRVSEKLFF.

The count of this clone is one. V gene TRBV5-1 combines with J gene TRBJ2-7, with a tentative D call TRBD2 (5 bases). This CDR3 contains 14 residues. CDR1 and CDR2 from the germline V gene are SGHRS and YFSETQ. The V end lost 4 bases, the J end lost 9 bases, and 20 bases lay between the germline ends. The CDR3, as DNA: TGCGCCAGCAGCCCGGGAACGGCGGATGGGCGGCAGTACTTC. This encodes CASSPGTADGRQYF.

This chain links TRBV29-1 with TRBJ2-7; TRBD1 agrees at 7 bases. Unmatched junction bases numbered 7, after V lost 6 bases and J lost 5 bases. This CDR3 spans 12 amino acids. Per the germline V gene, CDR1 is SQVTM and CDR2 is ANQGSEA. The CDR3 DNA follows: TGCAGCGTCTCCCGGGACAGTAACGAGCAGTACTTC. It specifies CSVSRDSNEQYF.

This clone has only one observation. The chain links TRBV2 to TRBJ1-4; TRBD1 is a possible D gene (5 bases). V was shortened by 4 bases and J by 7 bases, with 16 bases between the two germline ends. Germline V lookup: CDR1 SNHLY, CDR2 FYNNEI. The CDR3 length is 15 residues. This chain's CDR3 is CASSGWGMGSEKLFF. CDR3 coding DNA: TGTGCCAGCAGTGGATGGGGGATGGGGAGTGAAAAACTGTTTTTT.

The rearrangement links TRBV4-2 to TRBJ2-5; D is tentatively TRBD1 or TRBD2 (6 bases each). The V gene lost 0 bases and the J gene lost 11 bases, with 13 bases spanning the gap. The germline V gene has CDR1 LGHNA and CDR2 YNFKEQ. This CDR3 contains 13 residues. CDR3 DNA sequence: TGTGCCAGCAGCCAAGAATGGGGGGCGGGGCAGTACTTC. Its protein is CASSQEWGAGQYF.

J is TRBJ2-7 and V is TRBV4-1, with TRBD1 matching 7 bases. CDR1 and CDR2 from the germline V gene are MGHRA and YSYEKL. Trimming took 4 bases from V and 7 from J; bases not matched to a gene: 10. The CDR3 loop spans 14 amino acids. The CDR3 region has the DNA TGCGCCAGCAGCCTCCTCCGGGACAGCGTGGAGCAGTACTTC. This sequence encodes CASSLLRDSVEQYF.

V usage is TRBV6-5 and J usage is TRBJ1-6; the D is unclear. This CDR3 spans 15 amino acids. Germline-derived CDR1 and CDR2 are MNHEY and SVGAGI. Trimming took off 7 bases at V and 1 base at J, with 11 bases between the two ends. In nucleotides, the CDR3 is TGTGCCAGCACGGATTTGGGTTCCTATAATTCACCCCTCCACTTT. Amino acid sequence: CASTDLGSYNSPLHF.

This clone was observed a few times. The chain links TRBV6-1 to TRBJ1-1; possibly TRBD1 for D (6 bases). In germline, CDR1 is MNHNS, CDR2 SASEGT. V was trimmed by 3 bases and J by 0 bases, leaving 11 bases between them. The CDR3 loop spans 15 amino acids. The CDR3 spells CASSELQGLNTEAFF. The CDR3, as DNA: TGTGCCAGCAGTGAGCTGCAGGGGTTGAACACTGAAGCTTTCTTT.

The V and J genes are TRBV29-1 and TRBJ2-5, with 7 nucleotides matching TRBD1. This CDR3 has 14 residues. Germline values: CDR1 SQVTM, CDR2 ANQGSEA. The V segment lost 0 bases and the J segment 5 bases; nucleotides outside the gene matches: 6. In nucleotides, the CDR3 is TGCAGCGTTGAAGATGGGGACAGTAGGGAGACCCAGTACTTC. This encodes CSVEDGDSRETQYF.

This chain uses TRBV6-6 with TRBJ2-2; D uncertain. The CDR3 is made up of 15 amino acids. Germline V CDR1 and CDR2: MNHNY, SVGAGI (reference sequence). The ends were cut back, 0 bases at V and 1 base at J, with 6 bases in the middle. In nucleotides, the CDR3 is TGTGCCAGCAGTTACTCCCCGGGGAACACCGGGGAGCTGTTTTTT. The encoded protein is CASSYSPGNTGELFF.

This clone was seen a handful of times. The CDR3 region has the DNA TGTGCCAGCCAGGGCCGACAGGGAAGAACTAACTATGGCTACACCTTC. Translation: CASQGRQGRTNYGYTF. The chain uses TRBV7-9 and TRBJ1-2; 7 nucleotides agree with TRBD1. Trimming at V came to 8 bases and at J to 0 bases, leaving 12 bases not matched to a gene. The CDR3 extends over 16 amino acids. Germline assignment: CDR1 SEHNR and CDR2 FQNEAQ (reference sequence).

The chain couples TRBV7-2 to TRBJ2-2; D is ambiguous. The CDR3 is 15 residues long. Per the germline V gene, CDR1 is SGHTA and CDR2 is FQGNSA. Trimming left V 3 bases short and J 3 bases short, with 11 bases between. This CDR3 is CASSFYSTHTGELFF. The DNA of the CDR3 is TGTGCCAGCAGCTTTTACTCCACCCACACCGGGGAGCTGTTTTTT.

The chain couples TRBV7-2 to TRBJ1-1; D is possibly TRBD1 (6 bases). Per germline, CDR1 SGHTA and CDR2 FQGNSA. This CDR3 has 13 residues. V lost 1 base, J lost 5 bases, and 8 bases lay in between. DNA for the CDR3: TGTGCCAGCAGCTTAGAACAGGGAACTGAAGCTTTCTTT. Amino acids: CASSLEQGTEAFF.

The CDR3 spells CASSSGLGAYEQYF. CDR3 nucleotides: TGTGCCAGCAGCTCGGGACTAGGGGCCTACGAGCAGTACTTC. The rearrangement uses TRBV5-4 and TRBJ2-7, with TRBD2 matching 8 bases. Germline lookup yields CDR1 SGHNT and CDR2 YYREEE (reference sequence). V lost 3 bases to trimming and J lost 2 bases; unmatched junction nucleotides: 4. This CDR3 is built from 14 residues.

This chain connects TRBV30 to TRBJ1-5; D unclear. The CDR3 is made up of 13 amino acids. CDR1 is GTSNPN, CDR2 SVGIG, per germline (reference sequence). Trimming cost V 1 base and J 2 bases, with 6 bases left between them. As DNA, the CDR3 is TGTGCCTGGAGTGGGGAGGGCAATCAGCCCCAGCATTTT. As protein: CAWSGEGNQPQHF.

V is TRBV18 and J is TRBJ1-1; 7 bases map to TRBD1. Germline CDR1 reads KGHSH; CDR2 reads LQKENI. The CDR3 spans 15 residues. V trimming: 2 bases; J trimming: 0 bases; junction bases outside the gene matches: 3. CDR3: CASSPKTGVNTEAFF. CDR3 bases: TGTGCCAGCTCACCAAAAACAGGGGTGAACACTGAAGCTTTCTTT. Full variable domain (outside the CDR3, taken from reference TRBV18 and TRBJ1-1): NAGVMQNPRHLVRRRGQEARLRCSPMKGHSHVYWYRQLPEEGLKFMVYLQKENIIDESGMPKERFSAEFPKEGPSILRIQQVVRGDSAAYFCASSPKTGVNTEAFFGQGTRLTVV.